Detailed here is one TCR beta chain. The protocol was immunoSEQ multiplex PCR, while the TCRdb copy is restricted to in-frame clones and leaves out a portion. The sample includes around 84,000 clones, 80% of them seen just once. The sample comes from a study of blood T cell repertoires in COVID-19. This CDR3 is built from 15 residues. CDR1 is SGHRS and CDR2 is YFSETQ in the germline V gene. Trimming pared 4 bases from V and 0 bases from J, leaving 12 bases between. Material: peripheral blood. The chain employs TRBV5-1 and TRBJ2-3; tentatively, D is TRBD1 (5 bases). The clonotype originates from a middle-aged woman with active or convalescent COVID-19. CDR3 bases: TGCGCCAGCAGCCTCAGGGTGGGCAGCACAGATACGCAGTATTTT. It encodes CASSLRVGSTDTQYF.